The clone carrying this T cell receptor (beta chain) has only one observation. Antigen unknown. The sample originates from a study of OX40 agonist ivuxolimab in advanced cancers. The CDR3 loop spans 16 amino acids. Per the germline V gene, CDR1 is SGHRS and CDR2 is YFSETQ. Trimming took 3 bases from V and 4 from J; bases not matched to a gene: 8. Study observations and caveats: CD4+ and CD8+ blood T cells expanded clonally by week 6 at 0.1 to 3.0 mg/kg.

Clones were sequenced by immunoSEQ multiplex PCR, and TCRdb holds only the in-frame ones, with some missing. Seen here are 60,000 to 85,000 clones, roughly nine tenths observed once, and the top ten hold 4%. The source of this sequence is an adult with an advanced solid tumor such as melanoma, head and neck, liver or kidney cancer. V and J are TRBV5-1 and TRBJ2-3; TRBD2 matches at 10 bases. The sample was CD4+ or CD8+ T cells sorted from blood, taken in a trial of the OX40 agonist ivuxolimab. In DNA, the CDR3 is TGCGCCAGCAGCTCCCTAGCGGGAGTACGGTCAGATACGCAGTATTTT. Its protein product is CASSSLAGVRSDTQYF. The full variable domain, completed using reference TRBV5-1 and TRBJ2-3, is KAGVTQTPRYLIKTRGQQVTLSCSPISGHRSVSWYQQTPGQGLQFLFEYFSETQRNKGNFPGRFSGRQFSNSRSEMNVSTLELGDSALYLCASSSLAGVRSDTQYFGPGTRLTVL.